The clone carrying this T cell receptor (beta chain) was picked up many times. The entry originates in a study of T cells of healthy individuals. TCRdb reprocessed the 5' RACE reads via MiXCR and lists one record per CDR3 protein. Of 100,000 or so distinct CDR3 sequences listed, 17% are singletons. This CDR3 comprises 16 residues. V was clipped by 0 bases and J by 0 bases, with 9 bases between them. Germline assignment: CDR1 LGHNA and CDR2 YSLEER. The clonotype originates from a human donor in good health. The rearrangement joins TRBV4-3 to TRBJ1-3; D not resolved. The CDR3: CASSQDGIYSGNTIYF. In nucleotides, the CDR3 is TGCGCCAGCAGCCAAGATGGTATCTACTCTGGAAACACCATATATTTT.